Listed below are T cell receptor beta chains from one sample, sequenced in a study of shared clonotypes between healthy human individuals. Sequencing was performed with immunoSEQ multiplex PCR; in TCRdb, only in-frame clones are kept and a portion is missing. The profile shows 2 million to 2.5 million clones, over 85% of them singletons. Sequencing input: naive CD4+ T cells from PBMCs. Receptors originate from a man aged 18 to 29 in good health. Some clones in this sample may be carry-over from other donors' samples. The CDR3 runs from the conserved cysteine through the conserved F or W. D genes are given only for firm matches. Expanded clones are given a class, and other clones once, few, many or no size at all.

clone_size,d_call,j_call,v_call,cdr3_nt,cdr3_aa
.,TRBD2,TRBJ2-1,TRBV5-1,TGCGCCAGCAGCTTCCTAGCGGGCTCCTACAATGAGCAGTTCTTC,CASSFLAGSYNEQFF
.,TRBD2,TRBJ2-1,TRBV5-1,TGCGCCAGCAGCCCCGGGACTAGCGCTTACAATGAGCAGTTCTTC,CASSPGTSAYNEQFF
.,.,TRBJ2-5,TRBV9,TGTGCCAGCAGCCCCCTGGAGGGCCTCGGGACCCAGTACTTC,CASSPLEGLGTQYF
once,TRBD2,TRBJ2-1,TRBV7-2,TGTGCCAGCAGCTTAGTTTATACAGCGGGAGAGCCGTTCTTC,CASSLVYTAGEPFF
.,.,TRBJ2-7,TRBV15,TGTGCCACCAGCAGCAGGAGGCTCGAGCAGTACTTC,CATSSRRLEQYF
.,.,TRBJ1-1,TRBV6-1,TGTGCCAGCAGTGTGGCGCTGAACACTGAAGCTTTCTTT,CASSVALNTEAFF
once,.,TRBJ2-7,TRBV5-1,TGCGCCAGCAGCTACTCAAACGAATGGAATCAGCAGTACTTC,CASSYSNEWNQQYF
.,.,TRBJ1-2,TRBV6-5,TGTGCCAGCAGTCCCCTAAGGGCCAGCGAATACTACACCTTC,CASSPLRASEYYTF
.,TRBD2,TRBJ2-7,TRBV5-4,TGTGCCAGCAGCCCGGGACTAGCGGGTGGTTTTGACTACGAGCAGTACTTC,CASSPGLAGGFDYEQYF
.,.,TRBJ1-5,TRBV21-1,TGTGCCAGCACCATTGACAGGAATAGCAATCAGCCCCAGCATTTT,CASTIDRNSNQPQHF
.,.,TRBJ2-7,TRBV10-2,TGCGCCAGTCAACCGCGAAGCGGGCCTAGCTCCTACGAGCAGTACTTC,CASQPRSGPSSYEQYF
.,.,TRBJ2-3,TRBV9,TGTGCCAGCAGCGTGGCGGACTCGAGAGGCACAGATACGCAGTATTTT,CASSVADSRGTDTQYF
once,TRBD1,TRBJ1-2,TRBV29-1,TGCAGCGTCGAAGGCGAAGGGACAGGGAACTATGGCTACACCTTC,CSVEGEGTGNYGYTF
.,TRBD2,TRBJ2-1,TRBV7-3,TGTGCCAGCAGCTTAAACGGGGCTAGCGGCTACAATGAGCAGTTCTTC,CASSLNGASGYNEQFF
once,.,TRBJ2-3,TRBV5-1,TGCGCCAGCAGCGTGGGGGTTCGACCTACAGATACGCAGTATTTT,CASSVGVRPTDTQYF
.,.,TRBJ1-2,TRBV6-1,TGTGCCAGCAGTATCCGGGGATCTACTAACTATGGCTACACCTTC,CASSIRGSTNYGYTF
.,TRBD2,TRBJ2-4,TRBV4-1,TGCGCCAGCAGCCAAGGACTAGCGGGAGGGCCGAGGGCCAAAAACATTCAGTACTTC,CASSQGLAGGPRAKNIQYF
.,.,TRBJ1-4,TRBV5-1,TGCGCCAGCAGCTTAGGCTCAACTAATGAAAAACTGTTTTTT,CASSLGSTNEKLFF
.,TRBD2,TRBJ2-1,TRBV7-3,TGTGCCAGCAGCACGGGACTAGCTAGGAATGAGCAGTTCTTC,CASSTGLARNEQFF
.,.,TRBJ2-1,TRBV7-2,TGTGCCAGCACCCCGGTGGGCGGGACCATCTACAATGAGCAGTTCTTC,CASTPVGGTIYNEQFF
.,.,TRBJ2-2,TRBV30,TGTGCCTGGAGGACAGGCGGGGTCGGGGAGCTGTTTTTT,CAWRTGGVGELFF
.,.,TRBJ1-1,TRBV7-2,TGTGCCAGCAGCATCGGGGTGGGTACTGAAGCTTTCTTT,CASSIGVGTEAFF
once,TRBD2,TRBJ2-3,TRBV30,TGTGCTCGACTAGCGGGAAGGGGAGATACGCAGTATTTT,CARLAGRGDTQYF
.,.,TRBJ2-5,TRBV28,TGTGCCAGCAGTCTTGGGGGGTCCCAAGAGACCCAGTACTTC,CASSLGGSQETQYF
.,TRBD1,TRBJ2-2,TRBV11-2,TGTGCCAGCAGCTTATCCGGGACAGGGTATACCGGGGAGCTGTTTTTT,CASSLSGTGYTGELFF
.,TRBD1,TRBJ2-5,TRBV18,TGTGCCAGCTCACGGGACAGGGGGACCCAAGAGACCCAGTACTTC,CASSRDRGTQETQYF
.,.,TRBJ1-2,TRBV7-2,TGTGCCAGCTTAAACTCACGGGTCTATGGCTACACCTTC,CASLNSRVYGYTF
.,.,TRBJ2-5,TRBV7-7,TGTGCCAGCAGCTTAGAGCTTGAAGAGACCCAGTACTTC,CASSLELEETQYF
.,.,TRBJ2-7,TRBV10-3,TGTGCCATCACTCGAGGTAGGGTCGGCGAGCAGTACTTC,CAITRGRVGEQYF
.,.,TRBJ1-1,TRBV9,TGTGCCAGCAGCATACGACCCAACACTGAAGCTTTCTTT,CASSIRPNTEAFF
.,.,TRBJ1-1,TRBV18,TGTGCCAGCTCACCGCGAACAAACACTGAAGCTTTCTTT,CASSPRTNTEAFF
.,.,TRBJ1-1,TRBV19,TGTGCCAGTAGTATAATCCGGGGGACTGAAGCTTTCTTT,CASSIIRGTEAFF
.,TRBD2,TRBJ2-1,TRBV6-6,TGTGCCAGCAGTTACTCTCGGGGGGAGGTCCATGAGCAGTTCTTC,CASSYSRGEVHEQFF
.,.,TRBJ2-7,TRBV9,TGTGCCAGCAGCCCGCATGTGGGCCCCGTCGAGCAGTACTTC,CASSPHVGPVEQYF
.,TRBD1,TRBJ2-7,TRBV6-5,TGTGCCAGCAGTTACTCGGGACAGTCCTACGAGCAGTACTTC,CASSYSGQSYEQYF
.,TRBD2,TRBJ2-3,TRBV7-2,TGTGCCAGCAGCTCCAGACTAGCGGGAGGATTCAGCACAGATACGCAGTATTTT,CASSSRLAGGFSTDTQYF
.,.,TRBJ2-3,TRBV7-8,TGTGCCAGCAGCTACCGAACCCCAGATACGCAGTATTTT,CASSYRTPDTQYF
.,.,TRBJ1-5,TRBV29-1,TGCAGCGTTGAAAGTCCGGATCAGCCCCAGCATTTT,CSVESPDQPQHF
.,.,TRBJ1-5,TRBV29-1,TGCAGCGTCGGGGGCCCCAGCAATCAGCCCCAGCATTTT,CSVGGPSNQPQHF
.,.,TRBJ1-2,TRBV6-5,TGTGCCAGCAGTTCCCTCGCGGGGGCTGGTGGCTACACCTTC,CASSSLAGAGGYTF
.,.,TRBJ1-1,TRBV29-1,TGCAGCGTTGTACGCGGGAACACTGAAGCTTTCTTT,CSVVRGNTEAFF
.,TRBD1,TRBJ2-7,TRBV28,TGTGCCAGCAGTTTGTCTGGACAGGGGCCGCTTCGGCAGTACTTC,CASSLSGQGPLRQYF
.,TRBD2,TRBJ2-1,TRBV4-2,TGTGCCAGCAGCCAAGATTTCGGCGGGAGGGAGGAGTTCTTC,CASSQDFGGREEFF
.,TRBD1,TRBJ2-5,TRBV6-1,TGTGCCAGCAGTGAGACAGGGGGCGGGGAGACCCAGTACTTC,CASSETGGGETQYF
once,TRBD2,TRBJ2-3,TRBV20-1,TGCAGTGCTAGGACTAGCGGGAAGGGGGTGTTT,CSARTSGKGVF
.,.,TRBJ1-2,TRBV28,TGTGCCAGCAGTTTCATGGCAGACTATGGCTACACCTTC,CASSFMADYGYTF
.,TRBD2,TRBJ2-1,TRBV9,TGTGCCAGCAGCAAACTAGCGGGAGGGCTCAATGAGCAGTTCTTC,CASSKLAGGLNEQFF
.,TRBD2,TRBJ2-7,TRBV5-1,TGCGCCAGCAGTCCCCGGGGTCCGGGAGGGGGCTACGAGCAGTACTTC,CASSPRGPGGGYEQYF
once,.,TRBJ1-2,TRBV25-1,TGTGCCAGCAGTGAAACGGGGTATAACTATGGCTACACCTTC,CASSETGYNYGYTF
.,TRBD2,TRBJ2-1,TRBV10-2,TGCGCCAGCCTAGCGGAAAACAATGAGCAGTTCTTC,CASLAENNEQFF
.,TRBD2,TRBJ2-3,TRBV5-4,TGTGCCAGCAGCTTGGATAGCGGGATTAAAGATACGCAGTATTTT,CASSLDSGIKDTQYF
.,TRBD2,TRBJ2-7,TRBV5-4,TGTGCCAGCAGCTCGGGGGGGGCTCCATACGAGCAGTACTTC,CASSSGGAPYEQYF